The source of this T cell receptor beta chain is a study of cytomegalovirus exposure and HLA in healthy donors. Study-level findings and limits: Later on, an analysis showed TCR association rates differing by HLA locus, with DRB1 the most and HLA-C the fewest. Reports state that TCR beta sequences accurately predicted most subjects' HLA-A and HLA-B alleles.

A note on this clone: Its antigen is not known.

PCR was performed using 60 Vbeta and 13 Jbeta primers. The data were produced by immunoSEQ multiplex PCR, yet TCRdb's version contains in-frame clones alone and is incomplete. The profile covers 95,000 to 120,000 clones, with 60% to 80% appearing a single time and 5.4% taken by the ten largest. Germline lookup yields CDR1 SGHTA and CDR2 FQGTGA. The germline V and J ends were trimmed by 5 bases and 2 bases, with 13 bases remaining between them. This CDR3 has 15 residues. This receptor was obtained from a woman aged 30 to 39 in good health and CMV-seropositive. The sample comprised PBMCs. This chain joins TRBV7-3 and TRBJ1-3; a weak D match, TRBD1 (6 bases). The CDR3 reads CASSKQGLAGNTIYF. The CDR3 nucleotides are TGTGCCAGCAGCAAACAGGGTTTGGCTGGAAACACCATATATTTT.